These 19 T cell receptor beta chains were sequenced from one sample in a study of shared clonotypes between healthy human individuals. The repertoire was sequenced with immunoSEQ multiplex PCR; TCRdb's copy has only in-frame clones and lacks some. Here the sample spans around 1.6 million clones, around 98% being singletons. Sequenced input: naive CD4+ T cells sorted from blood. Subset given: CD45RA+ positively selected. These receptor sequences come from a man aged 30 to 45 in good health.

This CDR3 is CASSKATGETQYF. The CDR3 DNA reads TGTGCCAGCAGTAAAGCAACAGGAGAGACCCAGTACTTC. The chain has TRBV5-4 and TRBJ2-5, with D possibly TRBD1 on 5 matching bases. The CDR3 length is 13 residues. V lost 5 bases and J 4 bases, leaving 12 bases between the germline ends. The germline V gene encodes CDR1 SGHNT and CDR2 YYREEE (reference sequence). The whole variable domain, remainder taken from reference TRBV5-4 and TRBJ2-5, is ETGVTQSPTHLIKTRGQQVTLRCSSQSGHNTVSWYQQALGQGPQFIFQYYREEENGRGNFPPRFSGLQFPNYSSELNVNALELDDSALYLCASSKATGETQYFGPGTRLLVL.

CDR3: CASSVRDRGIAAKNIQYF. The CDR3 nucleotides are TGTGCCAGTAGTGTCCGGGACAGGGGGATAGCGGCCAAAAACATTCAGTACTTC. The chain couples TRBV19 to TRBJ2-4; 11 bases fit TRBD1. Trimming took 5 bases from V and 1 from J; bases not matched to a gene: 10. Germline loops: CDR1 LNHDA, CDR2 SQIVND (reference sequence). This CDR3 is 18 amino acids long.

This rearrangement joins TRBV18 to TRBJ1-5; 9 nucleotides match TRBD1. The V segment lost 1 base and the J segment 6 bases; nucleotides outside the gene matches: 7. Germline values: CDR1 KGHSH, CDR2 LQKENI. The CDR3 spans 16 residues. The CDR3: CASSPLRQGEGQPQHF. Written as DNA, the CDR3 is TGTGCCAGCTCACCACTGCGACAGGGGGAGGGTCAGCCCCAGCATTTT.

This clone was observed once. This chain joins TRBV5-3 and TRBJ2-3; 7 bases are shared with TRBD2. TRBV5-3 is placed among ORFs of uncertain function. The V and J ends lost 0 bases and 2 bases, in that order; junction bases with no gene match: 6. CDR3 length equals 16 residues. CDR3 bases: TGTGCCAGAAGCTTGGGGGCTAGCGGACACACAGATACGCAGTATTTT. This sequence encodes CARSLGASGHTDTQYF.

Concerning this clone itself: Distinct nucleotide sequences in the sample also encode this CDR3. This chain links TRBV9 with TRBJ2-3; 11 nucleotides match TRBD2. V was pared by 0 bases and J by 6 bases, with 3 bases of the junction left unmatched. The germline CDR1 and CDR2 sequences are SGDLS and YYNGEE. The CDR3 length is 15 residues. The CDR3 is CASSVGLAGTDTQYF. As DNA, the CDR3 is TGTGCCAGCAGCGTAGGACTAGCGGGAACTGATACGCAGTATTTT.

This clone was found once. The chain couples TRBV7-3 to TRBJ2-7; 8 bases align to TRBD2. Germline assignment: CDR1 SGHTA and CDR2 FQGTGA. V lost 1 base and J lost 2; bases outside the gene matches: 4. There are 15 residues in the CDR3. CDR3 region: CASSLRAGGPYEQYF. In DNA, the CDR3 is TGTGCCAGCAGCTTAAGGGCGGGAGGACCCTACGAGCAGTACTTC.

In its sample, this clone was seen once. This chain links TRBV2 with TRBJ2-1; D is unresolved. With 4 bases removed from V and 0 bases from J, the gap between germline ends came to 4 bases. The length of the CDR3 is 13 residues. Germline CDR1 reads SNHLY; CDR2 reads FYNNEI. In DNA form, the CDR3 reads TGTGCCAGCAGTGGAAGCTCCTACAATGAGCAGTTCTTC. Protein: CASSGSSYNEQFF.

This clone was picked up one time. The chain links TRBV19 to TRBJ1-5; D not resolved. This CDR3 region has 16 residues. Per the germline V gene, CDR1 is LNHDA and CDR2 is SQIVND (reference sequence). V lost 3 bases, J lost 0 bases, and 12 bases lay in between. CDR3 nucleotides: TGTGCCAGTAGTATGGGGTTTTGGGATAGCAATCAGCCCCAGCATTTT. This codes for CASSMGFWDSNQPQHF. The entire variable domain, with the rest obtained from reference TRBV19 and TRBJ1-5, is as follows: DGGITQSPKYLFRKEGQNVTLSCEQNLNHDAMYWYRQDPGQGLRLIYYSQIVNDFQKGDIAEGYSVSREKKESFPLTVTSAQKNPTAFYLCASSMGFWDSNQPQHFGDGTRLSIL.

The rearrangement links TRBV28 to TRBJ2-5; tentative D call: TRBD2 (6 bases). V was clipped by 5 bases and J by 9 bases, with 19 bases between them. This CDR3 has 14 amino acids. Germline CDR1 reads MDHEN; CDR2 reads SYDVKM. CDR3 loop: CASSPHLSGEAQYF. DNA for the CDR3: TGTGCCAGCAGTCCTCATTTGTCGGGGGAGGCCCAGTACTTC.

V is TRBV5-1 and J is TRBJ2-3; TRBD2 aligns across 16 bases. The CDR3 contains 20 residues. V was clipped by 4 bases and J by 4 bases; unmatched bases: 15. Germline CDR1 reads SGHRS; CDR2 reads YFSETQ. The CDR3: CASSQAMGLAGGARPDTQYF. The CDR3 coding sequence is TGCGCCAGCAGCCAGGCTATGGGACTAGCGGGAGGGGCCCGCCCAGATACGCAGTATTTT.

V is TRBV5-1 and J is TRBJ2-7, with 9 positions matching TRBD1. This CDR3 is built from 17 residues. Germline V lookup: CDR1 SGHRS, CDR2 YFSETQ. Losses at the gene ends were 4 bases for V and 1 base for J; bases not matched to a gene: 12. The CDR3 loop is CASSRSTTGGFSYEQYF. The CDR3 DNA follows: TGCGCCAGCAGCAGGAGTACGACAGGGGGATTTTCCTACGAGCAGTACTTC. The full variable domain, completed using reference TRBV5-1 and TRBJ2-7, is KAGVTQTPRYLIKTRGQQVTLSCSPISGHRSVSWYQQTPGQGLQFLFEYFSETQRNKGNFPGRFSGRQFSNSRSEMNVSTLELGDSALYLCASSRSTTGGFSYEQYFGPGTRLTVT.

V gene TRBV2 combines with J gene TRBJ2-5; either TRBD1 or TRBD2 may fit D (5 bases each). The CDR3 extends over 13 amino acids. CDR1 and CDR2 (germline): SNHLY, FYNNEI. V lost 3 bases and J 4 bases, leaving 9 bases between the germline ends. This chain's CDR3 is CASSEGVGETQYF. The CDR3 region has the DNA TGTGCCAGCAGTGAGGGGGTGGGAGAGACCCAGTACTTC.

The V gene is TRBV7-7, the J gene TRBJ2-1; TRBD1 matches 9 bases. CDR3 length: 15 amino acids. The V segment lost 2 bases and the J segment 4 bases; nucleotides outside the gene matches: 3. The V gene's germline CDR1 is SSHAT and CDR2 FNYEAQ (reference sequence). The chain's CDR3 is CASSLRTGVYNEQFF. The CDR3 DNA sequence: TGTGCCAGCAGCTTACGGACAGGGGTTTACAATGAGCAGTTCTTC.

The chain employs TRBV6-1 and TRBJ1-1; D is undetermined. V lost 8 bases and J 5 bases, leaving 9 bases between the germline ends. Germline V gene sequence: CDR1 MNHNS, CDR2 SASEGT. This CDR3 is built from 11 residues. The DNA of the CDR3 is TGTGCCAGCGACGAGGTTACTGAAGCTTTCTTT. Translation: CASDEVTEAFF.

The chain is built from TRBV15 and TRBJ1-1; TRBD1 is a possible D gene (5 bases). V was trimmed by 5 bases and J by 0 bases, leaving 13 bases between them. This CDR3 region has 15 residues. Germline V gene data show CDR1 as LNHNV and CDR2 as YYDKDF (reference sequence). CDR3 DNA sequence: TGTGCCACCAGCCTAGGGGCCCTTATGAACACTGAAGCTTTCTTT. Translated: CATSLGALMNTEAFF.

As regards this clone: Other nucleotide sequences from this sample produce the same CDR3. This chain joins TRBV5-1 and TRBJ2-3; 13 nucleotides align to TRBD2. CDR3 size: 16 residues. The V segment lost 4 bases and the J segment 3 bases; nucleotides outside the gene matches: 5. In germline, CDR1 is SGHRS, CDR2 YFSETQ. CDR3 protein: CASSLAGLAGTDTQYF. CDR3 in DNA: TGCGCCAGCAGCCTAGCGGGACTAGCGGGAACAGATACGCAGTATTTT.

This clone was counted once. In nucleotides, the CDR3 is TGTGCCAGCAGTCCGAGGGACGGACGCTCCTACAATGAGCAGTTCTTC. Protein product: CASSPRDGRSYNEQFF. This chain joins TRBV5-5 and TRBJ2-1, with D perhaps assigned TRBD1 or TRBD2 (5 bases each). Germline CDR1 SGHKS, CDR2 YYEKEE (reference sequence). The CDR3 is 16 residues long. V was clipped by 5 bases and J by 0 bases, with 15 bases between them.

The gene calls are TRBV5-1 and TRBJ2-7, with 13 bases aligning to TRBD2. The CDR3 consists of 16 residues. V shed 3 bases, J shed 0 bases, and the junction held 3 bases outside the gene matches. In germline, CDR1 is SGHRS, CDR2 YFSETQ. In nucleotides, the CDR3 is TGCGCCAGCAGCTCGACTAGCGGGAGGAGCTCCTACGAGCAGTACTTC. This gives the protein CASSSTSGRSSYEQYF.

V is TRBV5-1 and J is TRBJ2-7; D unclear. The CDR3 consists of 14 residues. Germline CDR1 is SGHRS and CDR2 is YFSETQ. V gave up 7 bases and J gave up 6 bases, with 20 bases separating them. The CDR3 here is CASGEHGLSLEQYF. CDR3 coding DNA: TGCGCCAGCGGGGAACATGGGCTCTCCCTCGAGCAGTACTTC.